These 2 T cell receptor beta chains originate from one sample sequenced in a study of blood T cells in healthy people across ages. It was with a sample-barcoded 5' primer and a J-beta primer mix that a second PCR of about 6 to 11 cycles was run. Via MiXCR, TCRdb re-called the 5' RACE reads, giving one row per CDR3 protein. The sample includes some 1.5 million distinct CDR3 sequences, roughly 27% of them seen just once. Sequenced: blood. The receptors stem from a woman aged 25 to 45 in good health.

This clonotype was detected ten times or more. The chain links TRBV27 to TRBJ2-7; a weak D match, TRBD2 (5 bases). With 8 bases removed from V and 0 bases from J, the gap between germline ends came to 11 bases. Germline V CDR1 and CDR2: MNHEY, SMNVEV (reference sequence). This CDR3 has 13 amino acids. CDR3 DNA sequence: TGTGCCAGCGCTTTAGGAGGCTCCTACGAGCAGTACTTC. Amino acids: CASALGGSYEQYF.

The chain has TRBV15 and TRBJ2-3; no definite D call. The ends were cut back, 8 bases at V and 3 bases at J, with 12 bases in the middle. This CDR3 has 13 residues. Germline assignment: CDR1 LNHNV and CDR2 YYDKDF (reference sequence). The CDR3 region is CATGRAWTDTQYF. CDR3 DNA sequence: TGTGCCACCGGTCGGGCATGGACAGATACGCAGTATTTT.